This TCR beta chain emerged from a study of T cells after yellow fever vaccination. Study-level information: SMART-Seq v4 Ultra Low Input served to prepare low-cell-number fractions.

Trimming removed 1 base from V and 19 bases from J, with 15 bases in between. This CDR3 has 12 amino acids. Germline CDR1 is SGHTS and CDR2 is YDEGEE. 5'RACE template switching added a universal primer site and UMIs to TCR cDNA. TCRdb re-analysed the 5' RACE reads in MiXCR, keeping a single row per CDR3 protein. Here the sample spans under 550,000 distinct CDR3 sequences, just over 20% being singletons. This clonotype was detected only a few times. Antigen specificity is unknown. Study results and caveats: Peaking faster, on day 5 versus 15, the secondary response was nonetheless weaker. In post-booster samples, most primary-vaccination clones reappeared (roughly 96% CD4, roughly 88% CD8).

The V and J genes are TRBV5-8 and TRBJ1-6; D is ambiguous. This specimen was PBMCs, taken about 20 days after the first yellow fever vaccination. The origin of this receptor is a man between 18 and 35 years old who received the YFV17D yellow fever vaccine. CDR3 sequence reads: CASSLRITTPHF. CDR3 bases: TGTGCCAGCAGCTTGCGTATCACAACCCCGCACTTT. Full variable domain (missing parts from reference TRBV5-8 and TRBJ1-6): EAGVTQSPTHLIKTRGQQATLRCSPISGHTSVYWYQQALGLGLQFLLWYDEGEERNRGNFPPRFSGRQFPNYSSELNVNALELEDSALYLCASSLRITTPHFGNGTRLTVT.